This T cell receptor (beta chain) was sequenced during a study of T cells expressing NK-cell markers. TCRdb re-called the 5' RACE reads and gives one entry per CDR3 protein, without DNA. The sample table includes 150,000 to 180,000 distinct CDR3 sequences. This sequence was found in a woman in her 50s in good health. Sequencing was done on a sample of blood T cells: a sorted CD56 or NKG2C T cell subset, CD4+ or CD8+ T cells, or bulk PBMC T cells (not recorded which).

CDR3 region: CSARDPQGVFLHF. This chain joins TRBV20-1 and TRBJ1-6; as DNA is missing, the TRBD1 call by TCRdb cannot be tested. Germline-derived CDR1 and CDR2 are DFQATT and SNEGSKA (reference sequence). The CDR3 has 13 amino acids.